What follows is one T cell receptor (beta chain) and its context. Its specificity is not known. This sample is part of a study of CD8 T cells in Susac syndrome. Study background: Patients with Susac syndrome were, at the time of blood collection, therapy-naive, maintained on corticosteroids, or maintained on intravenous immunoglobulin alone.

It was with random hexamers that about 0.45 to 1 ug RNA was reverse transcribed. One entry per CDR3 protein results from TCRdb running MiXCR on the immunoSEQ multiplex PCR reads. There are about 190,000 distinct CDR3 sequences in the sample; approximately 96% occur only once, and approximately 0.1% lies in the top ten. Study-level findings and limits: CD4+ repertoires of Susac syndrome patients lacked detectable clonal expansion.

The sample was CD4+ T cells from PBMCs. This clonotype was sampled from a human donor with Susac syndrome.

CDR3 loop: CASSPLDRLSYEQYF. The CDR3 nucleotides read TGTGCCAGCTCCCCCCTCGACAGGCTTTCCTACGAGCAGTACTTC. This chain uses TRBV18 with TRBJ2-7; TRBD1 is a possible D gene (6 bases). CDR3 length: 15 amino acids. CDR1 and CDR2 from the germline V gene are KGHSH and LQKENI. V lost 6 bases and J lost 1, with 16 bases in between.